The rows below give T cell receptor beta chains drawn from one sample of a study of blood T cell repertoires in COVID-19. Measured with immunoSEQ multiplex PCR; TCRdb has only the in-frame clones, and not every one. This sample has roughly 250,000 clones; roughly 87% occur once, and the top ten carry just over 2.5%. Material for sequencing was PBMCs or T cells enriched from blood (not recorded which). These receptors were taken from a woman aged 25 to 45 with acute COVID-19. Both conserved end residues are part of each CDR3. A D gene is named only where the DNA matches it firmly. Some rows have no size entry. The others give once, few or many, or a class for an expanded clone.

clone size | D gene | J gene | V gene | CDR3 DNA | CDR3 protein
. | TRBD1 | TRBJ1-4 | TRBV7-9 | TGTGCCAGCAGCCCCCACCACAGGGGATTGCGAACTAATGAAAAACTGTTTTTT | CASSPHHRGLRTNEKLFF
once | TRBD1 | TRBJ1-2 | TRBV14 | TGTGCCAGCAGCCCGTCCGGGACAGATAACTATGGCTACACCTTC | CASSPSGTDNYGYTF
. | TRBD1 | TRBJ1-2 | TRBV3-1/TRBV3-2 | TGTGCCAGCAGCCAGAGCCCCTCCGGGACAGGGTATTTTGGCTACACCTTC | CASSQSPSGTGYFGYTF
. | . | TRBJ1-1 | TRBV10-3 | TGTGCCATCAGTGAGTCACTCAGGGAAACTGAAGCTTTCTTT | CAISESLRETEAFF
. | . | TRBJ1-6 | TRBV14 | TGTGCCAGCAGCCAAGGTTTTTGGGCGCGGAGGGAGGGGCCCAATTCACCCCTCCACTTT | CASSQGFWARREGPNSPLHF
. | TRBD2 | TRBJ2-7 | TRBV18 | TGTGCCAGCTCACCAAGCGGGGATTCCTACGAGCAGTACTTC | CASSPSGDSYEQYF
. | . | TRBJ1-5 | TRBV11-2 | TGTGCCAGCAGCTTAGTCCTGTCAGGTCAGCCCCAGCATTTT | CASSLVLSGQPQHF
. | . | TRBJ1-2 | TRBV5-1 | TGCGCCAGCAGCTTGGCTAGCGGTGGGTGGCAGGATAACTATGGCTACACCTTC | CASSLASGGWQDNYGYTF
. | . | TRBJ1-1 | TRBV6-5 | TGTGCCAGCAGTTCTCCGACAGGCTGGGAAGCTTTCTTT | CASSSPTGWEAFF
. | . | TRBJ1-4 | TRBV2 | TGTGCCAGCAGTGATGGGATGGACAGTTTGAATGAAAAACTGTTTTTT | CASSDGMDSLNEKLFF
. | . | TRBJ1-4 | TRBV6-4 | TGTGCCAGCAGTGACTCGGGGCCTACTAATGAAAAACTGTTTTTT | CASSDSGPTNEKLFF
. | . | TRBJ1-1 | TRBV19 | TGTGCCAGTAAATCCTACGCAATGAACACTGAAGCTTTCTTT | CASKSYAMNTEAFF
. | . | TRBJ2-1 | TRBV7-8 | TGTGCCAGCAGCTCAGGGTTCGTTGGGGAACAACCCTACAATGAGCAGTTCTTC | CASSSGFVGEQPYNEQFF
. | TRBD1 | TRBJ1-6 | TRBV5-5 | TGTGCCAGCAGCTTGGGGACAGGGGAGACCTATAATTCACCCCTCCACTTT | CASSLGTGETYNSPLHF
. | . | TRBJ1-5 | TRBV7-8 | TGTGCCAGCACCCTAAGCGGGGGAATGGGTCAGCCCCAGCATTTT | CASTLSGGMGQPQHF
. | . | TRBJ2-5 | TRBV25-1 | TGTGCCAGCAGTTTGGGGGGGGCCGCACAAGAGACCCAGTACTTC | CASSLGGAAQETQYF
. | . | TRBJ1-1 | TRBV30 | TGTGCCTGGAGTGCCCATAATTCAGGTCCAGGGGACACTGAAGCTTTCTTT | CAWSAHNSGPGDTEAFF
. | TRBD1 | TRBJ1-6 | TRBV27 | TGTGCCAGCAGTTTACGGGACAGGACCAATTCACCCCTCCACTTT | CASSLRDRTNSPLHF
. | TRBD2 | TRBJ2-1 | TRBV10-3 | TGTGCCATCACCACTAGCGGGGACTACAATGAGCAGTTCTTC | CAITTSGDYNEQFF
. | . | TRBJ1-5 | TRBV19 | TGTGCCAGTAGATGGAGAGATAGCAATCAGCCCCAGCATTTT | CASRWRDSNQPQHF
. | . | TRBJ1-1 | TRBV7-9 | TGTGCCAGCAGCCTCCGAGGTGGGGGGAAGGAGAACACTGAAGCTTTCTTT | CASSLRGGGKENTEAFF
. | . | TRBJ1-1 | TRBV6-5 | TGTGCCAGCAGTTACAGCTACGGGAATACTGAAGCTTTCTTT | CASSYSYGNTEAFF
. | . | TRBJ1-5 | TRBV7-8 | TGTGCCAGCAGCTCGCAGGGGAAGAATCAGCCCCAGCATTTT | CASSSQGKNQPQHF
. | . | TRBJ1-2 | TRBV19 | TGTGCCAGTAGTACCACAGTGAGGGTTGCCTATGGCTACACCTTC | CASSTTVRVAYGYTF
. | TRBD1 | TRBJ2-3 | TRBV24-1 | TGTGCCACCAGTGATGGGACAGGGCCCACAGATACGCAGTATTTT | CATSDGTGPTDTQYF
. | . | TRBJ2-3 | TRBV19 | TGTGCCAGTAGTAGGGCAGGGCGAAAAGCTAGCACAGATACGCAGTATTTT | CASSRAGRKASTDTQYF
. | . | TRBJ1-6 | TRBV27 | TGTGCCAGCAGTTTGAATAGGAGAAACAATAATTCACCCCTCCACTTT | CASSLNRRNNNSPLHF
. | . | TRBJ1-1 | TRBV7-9 | TGTGCCAGCAGCTCGTTTCCGGGGAGAGGAGGCACTGAAGCTTTCTTT | CASSSFPGRGGTEAFF